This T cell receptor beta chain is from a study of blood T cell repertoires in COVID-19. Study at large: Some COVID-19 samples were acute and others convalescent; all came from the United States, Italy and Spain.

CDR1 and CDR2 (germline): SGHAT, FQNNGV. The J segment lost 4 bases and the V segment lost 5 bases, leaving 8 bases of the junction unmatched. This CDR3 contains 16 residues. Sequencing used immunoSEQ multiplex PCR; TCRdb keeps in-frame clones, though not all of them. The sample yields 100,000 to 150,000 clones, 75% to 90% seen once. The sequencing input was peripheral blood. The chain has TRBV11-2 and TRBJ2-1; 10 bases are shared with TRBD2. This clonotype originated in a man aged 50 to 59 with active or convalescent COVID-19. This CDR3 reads CASSPRTSGKYNEQFF. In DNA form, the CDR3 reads TGTGCCAGCAGCCCCAGGACTAGCGGAAAGTACAATGAGCAGTTCTTC.